This T cell receptor (beta chain) was sequenced during a study of human T cells and chemical hapten exposure. Study-level findings and limits: After DPC sensitization, TCRs above 1 in 1000 frequency showed no change.

Germline V gives CDR1 SGHTA, CDR2 FQGNSA. V shed 7 bases and J 3 bases; nucleotides not matched to a gene: 8. The CDR3 is made up of 14 amino acids. Regarding time point: patch test 2, 6 weeks after DPC sensitization. The treatment is: therapeutic diphenylcyclopropenone sensitization with weekly scalp DPC. Extraction yielded total RNA from whole blood (unfractionated). A remark on this clonotype: The antigen is undetermined.

TCRdb reanalysed the RACE reads using MiXCR and keeps one entry per CDR3 protein. Of about 400,000 distinct CDR3 sequences detected, about 6% appear once; the ten largest clones hold roughly 5.4%. This rearrangement joins TRBV7-2 to TRBJ2-7, with TRBD2 matching 8 bases. The source is a woman aged 18-35 years with alopecia areata. Some clones in this sample may be carry-over from other donors' samples. Sequencing used whole blood, obtained in connection with sensitization to the hapten diphenylcyclopropenone (DPC). For the CDR3, the DNA is TGTGCCAGCACCCTTAGCGGGGCCCTCTACGAGCAGTACTTC. Protein product: CASTLSGALYEQYF.